This T cell receptor (beta chain) was sequenced during a study of OX40 agonist ivuxolimab in advanced cancers. The CDR3 length is 17 residues. V lost 3 bases and J lost 5; bases outside the gene matches: 11. CDR1 and CDR2 from the germline V gene are MDHEN and SYDVKM. Sequencing was performed with immunoSEQ multiplex PCR; in TCRdb, only in-frame clones are kept and a portion is missing. This table has around 70,000 clones, approximately 80% appearing once. This rearrangement joins TRBV28 to TRBJ1-2; 11 bases agree with TRBD1. Sequenced here: CD4+ or CD8+ T cells sorted from blood, sampled in a trial of the OX40 agonist ivuxolimab. The clonotype comes from an adult with an advanced solid tumor such as melanoma, head and neck, liver or kidney cancer. The CDR3 here is CASSFRDRGWGIYGYTF. CDR3 nucleotide sequence: TGTGCCAGCAGTTTCAGGGACAGGGGGTGGGGTATATATGGCTACACCTTC.